The 21 T cell receptor beta chains given below trace back to one sample, sequenced in a study of radiotherapy plus CTLA-4 blockade in lung cancer. Sequencing used immunoSEQ multiplex PCR; TCRdb keeps in-frame clones, though not all of them. This sample has over 80,000 clones, with under 85% found just once. Here the sequenced sample was peripheral blood, taken from a patient treated with radiotherapy plus ipilimumab. The receptors shown here come from a human donor with non-small cell lung cancer who had stable disease on radiotherapy plus ipilimumab.

This clone has just a few counts. The chain uses TRBV4-1 and TRBJ2-1, with 9 positions matching TRBD2. Per germline, CDR1 MGHRA and CDR2 YSYEKL. V lost 7 bases and J lost 6; bases outside the gene matches: 10. The CDR3 is 15 residues long. The CDR3 region is CASTRGGDFSNEQFF. The CDR3 DNA reads TGCGCCAGCACCCGCGGGGGGGATTTCAGCAATGAGCAGTTCTTC.

The chain combines TRBV18 with TRBJ1-1, with a tentative D call TRBD1 (5 bases). Trimming removed 6 bases from V and 1 base from J, with 9 bases in between. The germline V gene encodes CDR1 KGHSH and CDR2 LQKENI. The CDR3 sequence is 13 residues long. CDR3 bases: TGTGCCAGCTCCAGGGAATCGAACACTGAAGCTTTCTTT. Amino acids: CASSRESNTEAFF.

The gene calls are TRBV15 and TRBJ2-7; D is unresolved. The CDR3 is made up of 18 amino acids. V dropped 1 base and J dropped 0 bases, with 19 bases sitting between them. CDR1 LNHNV and CDR2 YYDKDF come from the germline V gene (reference sequence). CDR3 DNA: TGTGCCACCAGCAGAGGTCTGGAAGGAAGTCTTCCCTCCTACGAGCAGTACTTC. Its protein is CATSRGLEGSLPSYEQYF.

This chain connects TRBV11-2 to TRBJ2-1; 7 bases are a match to TRBD2. The length of the CDR3 is 13 residues. The V gene's germline CDR1 is SGHAT and CDR2 FQNNGV. Trimming removed 2 bases from V and 6 bases from J; junction bases left unmatched: 1. The CDR3 region has the DNA TGTGCCAGCAGCTTACCGGGGGGCAATGAGCAGTTCTTC. Translation: CASSLPGGNEQFF.

V is TRBV25-1 and J is TRBJ1-6; 7 nucleotides align to TRBD1. J lost 7 bases, V lost 8 bases, and 8 bases had no gene match. Germline V gene data show CDR1 as MGHDK and CDR2 as SYGVNS. This CDR3 has 14 residues. The CDR3, as DNA: TGTGCCAGCTCATCCCCAGGGGGAAATTCACCCCTCCACTTT. It yields the protein CASSSPGGNSPLHF.

This clone appeared once. This sequence joins TRBV20-1 and TRBJ1-1; D is ambiguous. V lost 2 bases, J lost 0 bases, and 1 base lay in between. There are 11 residues in the CDR3. Germline CDR1 DFQATT, CDR2 SNEGSKA (reference sequence). Here the CDR3 reads CSARLNTEAFF. The CDR3 bases are TGCAGTGCTAGACTGAACACTGAAGCTTTCTTT.

CDR3 coding DNA: TGTGCCAGCAGCATCATAGCGGGAGGGCCGGGCACAGATACGCAGTATTTT. It codes for CASSIIAGGPGTDTQYF. This rearrangement joins TRBV7-3 to TRBJ2-3; the match to TRBD2 covers 11 bases. The CDR3 is 17 residues long. CDR1 and CDR2 from the germline V gene are SGHTA and FQGTGA. The V gene end was trimmed by 5 bases and the J gene end by 1 base; junction bases not matched to a gene: 8.

With regard to this clone: This sample also contains other DNA sequences that code for the same CDR3. This rearrangement joins TRBV11-2 to TRBJ1-5, with a possible D match to TRBD1 (6 bases). The CDR3 totals 13 residues. CDR1 and CDR2 from the germline V gene are SGHAT and FQNNGV. With 5 bases removed from V and 6 bases from J, the gap between germline ends came to 11 bases. The CDR3 is CASSRGTFQPQHF. Here the CDR3 DNA reads TGTGCCAGCAGCCGAGGGACATTTCAGCCCCAGCATTTT.

The rearrangement joins TRBV29-1 to TRBJ1-4, with TRBD1 matching 7 bases. Germline V lookup: CDR1 SQVTM, CDR2 ANQGSEA. J gave up 2 bases and V 7 bases, and 7 bases lay outside the gene matches. The CDR3 sequence is 14 residues long. The DNA for the CDR3 is TGCAGCGCTGCGACAGGGCCTACTAATGAAAAACTGTTTTTT. This encodes CSAATGPTNEKLFF. Full variable domain (outside the CDR3, taken from reference TRBV29-1 and TRBJ1-4): SAVISQKPSRDICQRGTSLTIQCQVDSQVTMMFWYRQQPGQSLTLIATANQGSEATYESGFVIDKFPISRPNLTFSTLTVSNMSPEDSSIYLCSAATGPTNEKLFFGSGTQLSVL.

The CDR3 DNA is TGTGCCAGCAGCTTACCGGGAGAGAGCTACGAGCAGTACTTC. This translates into CASSLPGESYEQYF. V is TRBV7-8 and J is TRBJ2-7, with D perhaps matching TRBD2 (6 bases). V was cut by 2 bases and J by 3 bases, with 11 bases left in between. Germline assignment: CDR1 SGHVS and CDR2 FQNEAQ. The CDR3 is 14 residues long.

The chain carries TRBV30 and TRBJ2-1, with D uncertain. The CDR3 totals 11 residues. Germline V lookup: CDR1 GTSNPN, CDR2 SVGIG (reference sequence). V gave up 5 bases and J gave up 6 bases, with 8 bases separating them. The CDR3 DNA reads TGTGCCTGGGGGGTCATCAATGAGCAGTTCTTC. This translates into CAWGVINEQFF.

A few counts support this clone. The CDR3 DNA reads TGCGCCAGCAGCCGGACAGGGGCAAGCTACGAGCAGTACTTC. Translated, it gives CASSRTGASYEQYF. The gene calls are TRBV4-1 and TRBJ2-7; 9 bases line up with TRBD1. The V and J ends lost 4 bases and 3 bases, in that order; junction bases with no gene match: 4. The CDR3 totals 14 residues. Germline V gene sequence: CDR1 MGHRA, CDR2 YSYEKL.

The chain employs TRBV2 and TRBJ2-2; D uncertain. Germline-derived CDR1 and CDR2 are SNHLY and FYNNEI. The CDR3 is made up of 12 amino acids. Trimming left V 1 base short and J 3 bases short, with 0 bases between. CDR3 DNA sequence: TGTGCCAGCAGTGAAGACACCGGGGAGCTGTTTTTT. Translating gives CASSEDTGELFF. The whole variable domain, remainder taken from reference TRBV2 and TRBJ2-2, is EPEVTQTPSHQVTQMGQEVILRCVPISNHLYFYWYRQILGQKVEFLVSFYNNEISEKSEIFDDQFSVERPDGSNFTLKIRSTKLEDSAMYFCASSEDTGELFFGEGSRLTVL.

As for this clone: The same CDR3 also results from other DNA sequences found in this sample. The rearrangement joins TRBV7-9 to TRBJ1-5; D unclear. The V and J ends lost 1 base and 0 bases respectively, with 7 bases between them. The CDR3 contains 15 residues. CDR1 is SEHNR, CDR2 FQNEAQ, per germline (reference sequence). This CDR3 reads CASSLDGYSNQPQHF. In nucleotides, the CDR3 is TGTGCCAGCAGCTTAGACGGATATAGCAATCAGCCCCAGCATTTT.

This chain uses TRBV6-1 with TRBJ2-5, with 10 nucleotides matching TRBD1. V gave up 4 bases and J gave up 2 bases; unmatched junction bases: 7. The length of the CDR3 is 16 residues. Looked up from germline, CDR1 is MNHNS and CDR2 is SASEGT. The CDR3 sequence: CASSGRDRGLQETQYF. The DNA of the CDR3 is TGTGCCAGCAGTGGCCGGGACAGGGGTTTGCAAGAGACCCAGTACTTC.

The V and J genes are TRBV6-5 and TRBJ1-2; 7 nucleotides agree with TRBD1. In germline, CDR1 is MNHEY, CDR2 SVGAGI. The CDR3 is made up of 13 amino acids. J lost 5 bases, V lost 6 bases, and 6 bases had no gene match. CDR3: CASSTGTAYGYTF. The CDR3 region has the DNA TGTGCCAGCAGCACCGGGACAGCTTATGGCTACACCTTC.

The chain recombines TRBV7-2 with TRBJ2-7; TRBD2 is a possible D gene (5 bases). Germline V lookup: CDR1 SGHTA, CDR2 FQGNSA. Trimming removed 1 base at V and 4 bases at J, with 11 bases between. This CDR3 spans 14 amino acids. The CDR3 region is CASSLGLAQYEQYF. DNA of the CDR3: TGTGCCAGCAGCTTAGGGCTAGCTCAATACGAGCAGTACTTC.

This clone was recorded a few times. The rearrangement joins TRBV18 to TRBJ1-1, with D uncertain. The germline V and J ends were trimmed by 2 bases and 2 bases, with 12 bases remaining between them. The CDR3 loop spans 15 amino acids. Looked up from germline, CDR1 is KGHSH and CDR2 is LQKENI. CDR3 protein: CASSPSGRPNTEAFF. The DNA for the CDR3 is TGTGCCAGCTCACCATCCGGTAGACCCAACACTGAAGCTTTCTTT.

The chain uses TRBV9 and TRBJ2-5; D uncertain. The CDR3 length is 14 residues. The V end lost 3 bases, the J end lost 5 bases, and 14 bases lay between the germline ends. CDR1 and CDR2 (germline): SGDLS, YYNGEE. This chain's CDR3 is CASSATHGLETQYF. Written as DNA, the CDR3 is TGTGCCAGCAGCGCAACCCATGGTTTGGAGACCCAGTACTTC.

The CDR3 DNA reads as TGTGCCAGCAGTTTAATCAATCAGCCCCAGCATTTT. Translated, it gives CASSLINQPQHF. The chain recombines TRBV28 with TRBJ1-5, with D hard to call. The length of the CDR3 is 12 residues. CDR1 and CDR2 from the germline V gene are MDHEN and SYDVKM. Trimming removed 2 bases from V and 3 bases from J, with 2 bases in between.

The chain is built from TRBV28 and TRBJ2-7; D gene uncertain. V was trimmed by 6 bases and J by 6 bases, leaving 9 bases between them. The CDR3 contains 11 residues. The V gene's germline CDR1 is MDHEN and CDR2 SYDVKM. The CDR3 spells CASSTRSEQYF. The DNA for the CDR3 is TGTGCCAGCAGCACCAGGAGCGAGCAGTACTTC.